A single T cell receptor beta chain is shown here with its context. Its antigen is undetermined. The PCR employed 60 Vbeta primers together with 13 Jbeta primers. Libraries were prepared by immunoSEQ multiplex PCR; TCRdb keeps only in-frame clonotypes and omits some of them. Here the sample spans about 160,000 clones, about 80% being singletons. V shed 4 bases, J shed 4 bases, and the junction held 5 bases outside the gene matches. Germline V CDR1 and CDR2: MNHEY, SVGAGI. The CDR3 contains 14 residues. The data are from a study of cytomegalovirus exposure and HLA in healthy donors. Notes on the study in general: Previous analysis showed most TCR beta V segments were productive about 87% or about 30% of the time. Later on, an analysis tied 15,000 to 20,000 TCR beta sequences to HLA alleles at 0.05 false discovery rate. A later analysis by the authors found several of the most significant clusters apparently linked to common viral pathogens.

This TCR came from a man aged 25 to 40 in good health and CMV-seronegative. The chain is built from TRBV6-5 and TRBJ2-7; 9 nucleotides line up with TRBD1. The sample was PBMCs. The CDR3: CASSFGTGTYEQYF. For the CDR3, the DNA is TGTGCCAGCAGTTTTGGGACAGGGACTTACGAGCAGTACTTC.